The source of this TCR beta chain is a study of CD8 T cells in Susac syndrome. Study-wide points: CD8+ clones in Susac expanded most in TEMRA cells and active patients.

V lost 0 bases and J lost 2, with 17 bases in between. This CDR3 contains 18 residues. The germline gives CDR1 MNHEY, CDR2 SVGAGI. Note on this clonotype: Its target is not known.

From blood CD8+ and CD4+ T cells, TCR beta sequences were generated. Bulk CD8+ and CD4+ cells came from magnetic negative isolation; CD8+ TEMRA by FACS. Random hexamers were used to reverse transcribe the RNA input (about 0.5 to 1 ug). It was immunoSEQ multiplex PCR that amplified TCR beta CDR3 across 54 Vbeta and 13 Jbeta. TCRdb independently ran MiXCR on the immunoSEQ multiplex PCR reads; one entry per CDR3 protein. Here the sample spans 130,000 or so distinct CDR3 sequences, roughly 94% being singletons. This TCR derives from a human donor with Susac syndrome. The chain is built from TRBV6-5 and TRBJ2-1, with D possibly TRBD1 on 5 matching bases. The sample consisted of CD8+ T cells from PBMCs. As DNA, the CDR3 is TGTGCCAGCAGTTACTCGAGGACACCCATGGCCCCCTACAATGAGCAGTTCTTC. Its protein is CASSYSRTPMAPYNEQFF.